This is a list of T cell receptor beta chains from one sample in a study of T cell responses to AZD1222 COVID-19 vaccine. TCRdb's table, derived via immunoSEQ multiplex PCR, lists solely in-frame clones and lacks some. The sample yields just under 95,000 clones, 70% to 90% seen once. The sequenced sample was peripheral blood, obtained on day 0 of AZD1222 vaccination. Receptors originate from an adult in good health. Both conserved end residues are part of each CDR3.

v_gene: TRBV5-1; j_gene: TRBJ1-2; CDR3aa: CASSQGRLYGYTF
v_gene: TRBV4-2; j_gene: TRBJ2-2; CDR3aa: CASSQDMWTPLVIGELFF
v_gene: TRBV2; j_gene: TRBJ1-2; CDR3aa: CASSEALTYSYGYTF
v_gene: TRBV6-5; j_gene: TRBJ1-1; CDR3aa: CASGGVNMNTEAFF
v_gene: TRBV5-1; j_gene: TRBJ2-3; CDR3aa: CASSPGGGMVTDTQYF
v_gene: TRBV10-3; j_gene: TRBJ1-1; CDR3aa: CAMGQGLNTEAFF
v_gene: TRBV7-7; j_gene: TRBJ1-1; CDR3aa: CASSLLGDGDTEAFF
v_gene: TRBV27; j_gene: TRBJ2-7; CDR3aa: CASSPQGRGPYEQYF
v_gene: TRBV4-3; j_gene: TRBJ1-5; CDR3aa: CASSQGAGDQPQHF
v_gene: TRBV7-2; j_gene: TRBJ2-5; CDR3aa: CASSAAGGRETQYF
v_gene: TRBV19; j_gene: TRBJ1-5; CDR3aa: CASRRGRNGGQPQHF
v_gene: TRBV9; j_gene: TRBJ2-5; CDR3aa: CASAKRQGLQETQYF
v_gene: TRBV5-6; j_gene: TRBJ2-7; CDR3aa: CASSFRVEQYF
v_gene: TRBV18; j_gene: TRBJ2-5; CDR3aa: CASSPGETQYF
v_gene: TRBV6-5; j_gene: TRBJ1-6; CDR3aa: CASSTRDSNSPLHF
v_gene: TRBV27; j_gene: TRBJ2-2; CDR3aa: CASSLSGQVTGELFF
v_gene: TRBV6-5; j_gene: TRBJ2-2; CDR3aa: CASSPLRNTGELFF
v_gene: TRBV5-1; j_gene: TRBJ1-1; CDR3aa: CASSPWGENTEAFF
v_gene: TRBV7-9; j_gene: TRBJ1-4; CDR3aa: CASSPPGNEKLFF
v_gene: TRBV7-9; j_gene: TRBJ2-5; CDR3aa: CASSPRTNGETQYF
v_gene: TRBV9; j_gene: TRBJ1-3; CDR3aa: CASSEWDRSSGNTIYF
v_gene: TRBV3-1/TRBV3-2; j_gene: TRBJ1-2; CDR3aa: CASSQVAGVQSGYTF